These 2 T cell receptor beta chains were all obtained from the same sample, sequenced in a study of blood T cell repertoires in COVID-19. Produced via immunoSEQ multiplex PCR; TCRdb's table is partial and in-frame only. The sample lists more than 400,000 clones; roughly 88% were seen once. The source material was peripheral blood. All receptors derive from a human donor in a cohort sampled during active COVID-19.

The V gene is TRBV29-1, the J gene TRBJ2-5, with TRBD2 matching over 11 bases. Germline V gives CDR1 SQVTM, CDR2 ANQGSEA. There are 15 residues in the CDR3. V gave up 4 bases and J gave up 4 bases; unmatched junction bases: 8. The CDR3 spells CSVVASGRPGETQYF. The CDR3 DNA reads TGCAGCGTTGTAGCTAGCGGGAGGCCCGGAGAGACCCAGTACTTC. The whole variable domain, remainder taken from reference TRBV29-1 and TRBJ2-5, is SAVISQKPSRDICQRGTSLTIQCQVDSQVTMMFWYRQQPGQSLTLIATANQGSEATYESGFVIDKFPISRPNLTFSTLTVSNMSPEDSSIYLCSVVASGRPGETQYFGPGTRLLVL.

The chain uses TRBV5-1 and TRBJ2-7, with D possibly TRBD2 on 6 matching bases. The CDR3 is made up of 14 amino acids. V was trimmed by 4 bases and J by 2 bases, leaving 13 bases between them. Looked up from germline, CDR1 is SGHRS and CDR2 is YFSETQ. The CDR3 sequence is CASSETGGPYEQYF. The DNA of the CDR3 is TGCGCCAGCAGCGAGACCGGGGGACCCTACGAGCAGTACTTC.